This entry describes one T cell receptor (beta chain). The source of the sample is a study of technical replicates of blood from four donors. Profiled with immunoSEQ multiplex PCR; TCRdb holds only in-frame clones, not every one. The sample records approximately 66,000 clones, 85% to 90% being singletons. The sequenced material came from PBMCs. The source is a human donor in good health. Some clones in this sample may be carry-over from other donors' samples.

Written as DNA, the CDR3 is TGTGCCAGCAGGCCCACAGGGGTACTTGGCTACACCTTC. Translated: CASRPTGVLGYTF. V and J are TRBV2 and TRBJ1-2; 7 positions match TRBD1. Trimming at V came to 6 bases and at J to 7 bases, leaving 8 bases not matched to a gene. This CDR3 spans 13 amino acids. Germline values: CDR1 SNHLY, CDR2 FYNNEI. Full variable domain (remainder filled in from reference TRBV2 and TRBJ1-2): EPEVTQTPSHQVTQMGQEVILRCVPISNHLYFYWYRQILGQKVEFLVSFYNNEISEKSEIFDDQFSVERPDGSNFTLKIRSTKLEDSAMYFCASRPTGVLGYTFGSGTRLTVV.